Each of the 21 T cell receptor beta chains below was sequenced from the same sample in a study of Graves' ophthalmopathy and Graves' hyperthyroidism. TCR beta CDR3 amplification used RNA transcripts. HTBI-primed RT-PCR formed the first round, and a multiplex PCR formed the second. TCRdb reanalysed the multiplex PCR reads using MiXCR and keeps one entry per CDR3 protein. The table shows 200,000 to 250,000 distinct CDR3 sequences, with around 45% occurring only once. The material sequenced was peripheral blood. Every receptor here comes from an adult man with Graves' ophthalmopathy.

A single count supports this clonotype. The chain couples TRBV5-1 to TRBJ2-5; the D is unclear. The ends were cut back, 4 bases at V and 1 base at J, with 11 bases in the middle. Germline values: CDR1 SGHRS, CDR2 YFSETQ. The CDR3 length is 14 residues. The CDR3 nucleotides read TGCGCCAGCAGCCCCAGACACACCCAAGAGACCCAGTACTTC. Its translation: CASSPRHTQETQYF.

This clonotype has only a few counts. The chain carries TRBV7-9 and TRBJ1-5, with 9 bases matching TRBD1. This CDR3 has 16 amino acids. Germline CDR1 SEHNR, CDR2 FQNEAQ (reference sequence). V gave up 5 bases and J gave up 4 bases; unmatched junction bases: 9. CDR3 sequence: CASSPGQGVGNQPQHF. DNA of the CDR3: TGTGCCAGCAGCCCGGGACAGGGAGTGGGGAATCAGCCCCAGCATTTT. Full variable domain (remainder filled in from reference TRBV7-9 and TRBJ1-5): DTGVSQNPRHKITKRGQNVTFRCDPISEHNRLYWYRQTLGQGPEFLTYFQNEAQLEKSRLLSDRFSAERPKGSFSTLEIQRTEQGDSAMYLCASSPGQGVGNQPQHFGDGTRLSIL.

In its sample, this clonotype was seen a few times. The chain couples TRBV2 to TRBJ2-1, with 7 bases aligning to TRBD1. The V gene's germline CDR1 is SNHLY and CDR2 FYNNEI. The CDR3 consists of 15 residues. Trimming removed 3 bases from V and 1 base from J; junction bases left unmatched: 3. CDR3 sequence: CASSEQQGSYNEQFF. DNA for the CDR3: TGTGCCAGCAGTGAGCAACAGGGGTCCTACAATGAGCAGTTCTTC.

This clonotype has at least ten counts. The chain carries TRBV10-3 and TRBJ1-2; a possible D gene is TRBD1 (6 bases). This CDR3 contains 14 residues. V lost 4 bases and J lost 4, with 13 bases in between. Germline V CDR1 and CDR2: ENHRY, SYGVKD. Written as DNA, the CDR3 is TGTGCCATCAGTGTGGGGGCCGCGGGCTATGGCTACACCTTC. Residues: CAISVGAAGYGYTF.

This clonotype has more than one count but fewer than ten. V gene TRBV7-9 combines with J gene TRBJ1-4, with D unclear. The CDR3 has 13 residues. V lost 5 bases to trimming and J lost 8 bases, with 12 bases between them. Germline values: CDR1 SEHNR, CDR2 FQNEAQ (reference sequence). CDR3 residues: CASSLDTREKLFF. CDR3 nucleotide sequence: TGTGCCAGCAGCCTTGACACTCGAGAAAAACTGTTTTTT.

The rearrangement joins TRBV27 to TRBJ1-5; D unresolved. This CDR3 spans 13 amino acids. The V end was cut by 3 bases, the J end by 5 bases, with 8 bases between. Per the germline V gene, CDR1 is MNHEY and CDR2 is SMNVEV (reference sequence). The CDR3 here is CASSFRTDQPQHF. The CDR3, as DNA: TGTGCCAGCAGTTTCCGAACAGATCAGCCCCAGCATTTT.

The chain has TRBV20-1 and TRBJ1-1; D may be TRBD1 (6 bases). Deletions cut 5 bases from V and 0 bases from J, with 10 bases between. This CDR3 comprises 13 residues. Looked up from germline, CDR1 is DFQATT and CDR2 is SNEGSKA (reference sequence). The CDR3 is CSALNRVNTEAFF. The DNA for the CDR3 is TGCAGTGCTTTAAACAGGGTGAACACTGAAGCTTTCTTT.

The chain carries TRBV7-9 and TRBJ2-5; 7 positions agree with TRBD2. Germline CDR1 is SEHNR and CDR2 is FQNEAQ (reference sequence). The CDR3 consists of 16 residues. V gave up 1 base and J gave up 5 bases; unmatched junction bases: 10. CDR3 loop: CASSLGAVGGSETQYF. Written as DNA, the CDR3 is TGTGCCAGCAGCTTAGGCGCGGTGGGCGGGAGTGAGACCCAGTACTTC.

The V and J genes are TRBV20-1 and TRBJ1-5; D is ambiguous. This CDR3 has 13 amino acids. Per germline, CDR1 DFQATT and CDR2 SNEGSKA (reference sequence). V lost 8 bases and J 0 bases, leaving 11 bases between the germline ends. CDR3: CSPRPHSNQPQHF. The CDR3 nucleotides are TGCAGTCCCCGTCCCCATAGCAATCAGCCCCAGCATTTT.

The CDR3 here is CATSTTGTGVTNEKLFF. DNA for the CDR3: TGTGCCACCAGCACCACCGGGACAGGGGTAACTAATGAAAAACTGTTTTTT. This sequence joins TRBV15 and TRBJ1-4; 10 positions match TRBD1. In germline, CDR1 is LNHNV, CDR2 YYDKDF (reference sequence). The J segment lost 1 base and the V segment lost 4 bases, leaving 6 bases of the junction unmatched. The CDR3 has 17 amino acids.

This clonotype was observed a few times. This chain uses TRBV13 with TRBJ1-5; 7 positions agree with TRBD1. V lost 3 bases to trimming and J lost 4 bases; unmatched junction nucleotides: 6. The CDR3 is 15 residues long. The germline V gene encodes CDR1 PRHDT and CDR2 FYEKMQ (reference sequence). The CDR3 here is CASSLQGGGNQPQHF. Here the CDR3 DNA reads TGTGCCAGCAGCTTGCAGGGGGGGGGGAATCAGCCCCAGCATTTT.

This clonotype has a handful of counts. This sequence joins TRBV19 and TRBJ1-5; TRBD1 might be the D (5 bases). The CDR3 covers 14 residues. The germline gives CDR1 LNHDA, CDR2 SQIVND (reference sequence). V was clipped by 6 bases and J by 2 bases, with 11 bases between them. The CDR3 reads CASRQATGNQPQHF. CDR3 in DNA: TGTGCCAGTAGACAGGCGACAGGCAATCAGCCCCAGCATTTT.

The chain employs TRBV2 and TRBJ1-5, with TRBD1 matching 8 bases. V gave up 3 bases and J gave up 7 bases; unmatched junction bases: 2. The germline V gene has CDR1 SNHLY and CDR2 FYNNEI. The CDR3 sequence is 13 residues long. In nucleotides, the CDR3 is TGTGCCAGCAGTGATGACAGGGGACAGCCCCAGCATTTT. The encoded protein is CASSDDRGQPQHF.

Concerning this clonotype itself: An end of the junction differs from the germline gene, which may be a read error. V usage is TRBV18 and J usage is TRBJ2-7; D gene ambiguous. Per germline, CDR1 KGHSH and CDR2 LQKENI. This CDR3 spans 15 amino acids. The CDR3 spells CASSPLGSGVSEQHF. The CDR3, as DNA: TGTGCCAGCTCACCACTTGGTAGTGGGGTCTCCGAGCAGCACTTC.

Only a few counts were recorded for this clonotype. This rearrangement joins TRBV2 to TRBJ1-5, with D possibly matching TRBD1 (6 bases). Trimming removed 8 bases from V and 4 bases from J, with 9 bases in between. The CDR3 consists of 12 residues. Germline V gives CDR1 SNHLY, CDR2 FYNNEI. Here the CDR3 DNA reads TGTGCCAGCGGACAGCTAAATCAGCCCCAGCATTTT. Its translation is CASGQLNQPQHF. The entire variable domain, with the rest obtained from reference TRBV2 and TRBJ1-5, is as follows: EPEVTQTPSHQVTQMGQEVILRCVPISNHLYFYWYRQILGQKVEFLVSFYNNEISEKSEIFDDQFSVERPDGSNFTLKIRSTKLEDSAMYFCASGQLNQPQHFGDGTRLSIL.

This rearrangement joins TRBV7-8 to TRBJ2-7; either TRBD1 or TRBD2 may fit D (5 bases each). The CDR3 contains 16 residues. Trimming pared 5 bases from V and 0 bases from J, leaving 17 bases between. CDR1 is SGHVS and CDR2 is FQNEAQ in the germline V gene. The CDR3 loop reads CASSTTGTPSSYEQYF. The CDR3 coding sequence is TGTGCCAGCAGCACAACTGGGACCCCCAGCTCCTACGAGCAGTACTTC.

The chain carries TRBV5-4 and TRBJ2-7; TRBD2 is a possible D gene (5 bases). The germline V and J ends were trimmed by 4 bases and 6 bases, with 17 bases remaining between them. The CDR3 contains 14 residues. Germline V CDR1 and CDR2: SGHNT, YYREEE (reference sequence). The DNA for the CDR3 is TGTGCCAGCAGCCAACAAGGTGGAGGCTCCGAGCAGTACTTC. This translates into CASSQQGGGSEQYF.

This chain links TRBV29-1 with TRBJ1-3, with D possibly matching TRBD1 (5 bases). Trimming removed 3 bases at V and 3 bases at J, with 9 bases between. The CDR3 runs to 13 residues. Germline CDR1 and CDR2: SQVTM and ANQGSEA. CDR3 in amino acids: CSVESRVGNTIYF. The CDR3 DNA reads as TGCAGCGTTGAGTCCAGGGTTGGAAACACCATATATTTT.

This chain links TRBV5-1 with TRBJ1-5, with a possible D match to TRBD1 (5 bases). The CDR3 has 15 residues. Germline V gene sequence: CDR1 SGHRS, CDR2 YFSETQ. The V gene lost 0 bases and the J gene lost 5 bases, with 12 bases spanning the gap. The CDR3 region has the DNA TGCGCCAGCAGCTTGGATGGTGGGGGATATCAGCCCCAGCATTTT. The encoded protein is CASSLDGGGYQPQHF.

This clonotype was counted between two and nine times. The chain couples TRBV2 to TRBJ2-7; D perhaps matches TRBD1 (6 bases). V was trimmed by 8 bases and J by 3 bases, leaving 20 bases between them. There are 15 residues in the CDR3. Germline CDR1 is SNHLY and CDR2 is FYNNEI. CDR3 DNA sequence: TGTGCCAGCTTTCCAGGGGCGCCCCAAGACTACGAGCAGTACTTC. It yields the protein CASFPGAPQDYEQYF.

The rearrangement links TRBV10-2 to TRBJ1-3, with D unresolved. V was cut by 4 bases and J by 3 bases, with 4 bases left in between. Germline V lookup: CDR1 WSHSY, CDR2 SAAADI. CDR3 length: 12 amino acids. The CDR3 coding sequence is TGCGCCAGCAGTGGCAGTGGAAACACCATATATTTT. Residues: CASSGSGNTIYF.